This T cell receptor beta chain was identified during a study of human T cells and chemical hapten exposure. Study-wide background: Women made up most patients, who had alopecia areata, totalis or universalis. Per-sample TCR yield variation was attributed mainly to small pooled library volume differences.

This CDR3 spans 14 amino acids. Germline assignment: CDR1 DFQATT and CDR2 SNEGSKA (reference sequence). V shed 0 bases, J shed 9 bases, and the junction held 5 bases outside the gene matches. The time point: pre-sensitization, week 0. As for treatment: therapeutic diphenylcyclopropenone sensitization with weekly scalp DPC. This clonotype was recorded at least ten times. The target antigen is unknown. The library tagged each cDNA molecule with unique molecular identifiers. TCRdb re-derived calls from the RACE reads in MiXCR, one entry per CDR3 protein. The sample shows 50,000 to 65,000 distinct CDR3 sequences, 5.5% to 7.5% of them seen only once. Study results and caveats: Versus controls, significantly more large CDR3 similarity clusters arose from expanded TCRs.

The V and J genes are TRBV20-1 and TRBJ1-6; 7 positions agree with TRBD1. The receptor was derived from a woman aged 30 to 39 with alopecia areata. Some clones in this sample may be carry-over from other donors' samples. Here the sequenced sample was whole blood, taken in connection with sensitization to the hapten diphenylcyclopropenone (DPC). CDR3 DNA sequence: TGCAGTGCTAGAGATCGGACAGGAAGTTCACCCCTCCACTTT. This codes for CSARDRTGSSPLHF.